The clone carrying this T cell receptor (beta chain) was recorded at least ten times. Antigen specificity is unknown. Healthy Caucasians supplied all donations. In TCRdb, the 5' RACE reads were re-called with MiXCR into one record per CDR3 protein. This sample has 410,000 or so distinct CDR3 sequences; 15% to 20% occur once, and the top ten carry less than 15%. This sample stems from a study of identical twins. The study, taken as a whole, reports: Surplus twin overlap in beta out-of-frame sequences was less pronounced. Where out-of-frame alpha sequences were twin-shared, they showed excess low generation probability. There were fewer insertions in abundant cord blood beta clonotypes, but memory repertoires showed no such pattern.

The TCR sequence derives from a man in his fifties or sixties in good health. Sequencing was done on a sample of naive T cells sorted from blood.

CDR3 coding DNA: TGTGCCAGCGGAATACTCTCGACAGCCTACGAGCAGTACTTC. It codes for CASGILSTAYEQYF. The chain uses TRBV28 and TRBJ2-7; a possible D gene is TRBD1 (5 bases). Germline V gives CDR1 MDHEN, CDR2 SYDVKM. The CDR3 is made up of 14 amino acids. V was shortened by 8 bases and J by 2 bases, with 16 bases between the two germline ends.